This T cell receptor beta chain was documented in a study of a mutant IDH1 vaccine in newly diagnosed glioma. Study in general: Vaccines were begun 4-6 weeks after radiotherapy alone, or with temozolomide cycles. Previous care, which was radiotherapy, temozolomide, or both, most often involved both.

With respect to this clone: Its target is unknown.

Time point reported: week 35, safety follow-up. In every dose of vaccine, 300 ug of mutant IDH1 20-mer peptide was given alongside topical imiquimod. Points from the study as a whole: The vaccine induced immune responses, and these occurred in about 95% of patients.

The repertoire was sequenced with immunoSEQ multiplex PCR; TCRdb's copy has only in-frame clones and lacks some. The sample lists about 54,000 clones; around four fifths were seen once. Sequenced here: PBMCs, sampled from a glioma patient whose treatment included an IDH1 peptide vaccine. The receptor comes from a woman aged 18-30 years with glioma.

For the CDR3, the DNA is TGTGCCAGCAGCTTGGGGACGGGGGATCGATATGGCTACACCTTC. Protein product: CASSLGTGDRYGYTF. This sequence joins TRBV5-6 and TRBJ1-2, with D possibly TRBD1 on 5 matching bases. This CDR3 comprises 15 residues. Germline-derived CDR1 and CDR2 are SGHDT and YYEEEE. The V end lost 0 bases, the J end lost 5 bases, and 14 bases lay between the germline ends.